This TCR beta chain is from a study of cytomegalovirus exposure and HLA in healthy donors. V lost 6 bases to trimming and J lost 10 bases; unmatched junction nucleotides: 13. The CDR3 is 15 residues long. Per the germline V gene, CDR1 is SGHDN and CDR2 is FVKESK. Clones were read by immunoSEQ multiplex PCR, and TCRdb kept only the in-frame ones, dropping some. Counted here are about 150,000 clones, roughly 90% occurring once; the ten biggest clones make up roughly 4.8%. This sequence joins TRBV14 and TRBJ1-1; 11 bases line up with TRBD1. The source of this sequence is a man aged 18 to 30 in good health and CMV-seropositive. Sequences were obtained from PBMCs. DNA for the CDR3: TGTGCCAGCAGGCCTATGGGACAGGGGGGCCGTGGAGCTTTCTTT. Translating gives CASRPMGQGGRGAFF.